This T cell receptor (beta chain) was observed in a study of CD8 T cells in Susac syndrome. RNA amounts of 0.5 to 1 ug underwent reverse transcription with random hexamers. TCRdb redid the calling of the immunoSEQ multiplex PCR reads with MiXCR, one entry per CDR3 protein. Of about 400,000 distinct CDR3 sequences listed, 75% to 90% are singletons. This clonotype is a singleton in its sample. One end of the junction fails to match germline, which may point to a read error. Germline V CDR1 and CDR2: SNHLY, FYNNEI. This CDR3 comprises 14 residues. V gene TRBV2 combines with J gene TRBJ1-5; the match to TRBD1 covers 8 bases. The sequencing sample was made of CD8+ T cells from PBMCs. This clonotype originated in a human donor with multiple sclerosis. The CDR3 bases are TGTGCCAGCAGGGAAGACAGGGGATTCGGGCCCCAGCATTTT. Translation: CASREDRGFGPQHF.